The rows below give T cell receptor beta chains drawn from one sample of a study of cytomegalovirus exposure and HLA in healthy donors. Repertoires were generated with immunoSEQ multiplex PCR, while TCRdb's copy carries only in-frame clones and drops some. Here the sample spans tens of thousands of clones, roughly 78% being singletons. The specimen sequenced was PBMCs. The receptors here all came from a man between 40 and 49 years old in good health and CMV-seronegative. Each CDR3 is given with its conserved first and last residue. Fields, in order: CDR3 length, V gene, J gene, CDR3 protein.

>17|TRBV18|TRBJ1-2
CASSPRGGTGGEDGYTF
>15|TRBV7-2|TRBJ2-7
CASSLRREDPYEQYF
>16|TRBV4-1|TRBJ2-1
CASSQTGTSGHNEQFF
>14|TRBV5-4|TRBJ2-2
CASSYGSSTGELFF
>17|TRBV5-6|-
CASSSQTGTSGTYEQYF
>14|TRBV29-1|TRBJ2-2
CSVRDRANTGELFF
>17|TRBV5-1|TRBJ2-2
CASSSRQGSSNTGELFF
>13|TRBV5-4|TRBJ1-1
CASLSSEGSEAFF
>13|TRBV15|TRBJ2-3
CATSSQGGLAPYF
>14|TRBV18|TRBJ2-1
CASSPPGLVDEQFF
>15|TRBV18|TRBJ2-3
CASSLGLGNTDTQYF
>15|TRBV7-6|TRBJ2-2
CASSYRDTNTGELFF
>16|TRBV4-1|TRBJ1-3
CASSSYDRSSGNTIYF
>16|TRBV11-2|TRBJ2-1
CASSPSGRFSYNEQFF
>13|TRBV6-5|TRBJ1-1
CASRGQMNTEAFF
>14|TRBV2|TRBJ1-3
CASSGQGNGNTIYF
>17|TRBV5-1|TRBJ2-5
CASSFGGTSGGKETQYF
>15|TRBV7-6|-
CASSPGTSGSYEQYF
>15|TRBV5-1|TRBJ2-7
CASSLYGTGTPTGAF
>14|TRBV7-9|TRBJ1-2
CASSFIGLGYGYTF
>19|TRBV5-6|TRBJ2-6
CASSSLGGVATSGANVLTF
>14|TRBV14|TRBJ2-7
CASSRRGTSIEQYF
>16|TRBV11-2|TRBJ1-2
CASSLGGTAPHFSYTF
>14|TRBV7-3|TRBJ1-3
CASSLSGTGNTIYF
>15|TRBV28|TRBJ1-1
CASRASQGGNTEAFF
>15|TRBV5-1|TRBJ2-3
CASSPGKGSTDTQYF
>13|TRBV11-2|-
CASSSYLLAEQYF
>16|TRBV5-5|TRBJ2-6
CASSGGTGLGANVLTF
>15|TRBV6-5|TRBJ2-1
CASSYSTSSTPKQFF
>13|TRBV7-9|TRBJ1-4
CTSSQHSTGELFF
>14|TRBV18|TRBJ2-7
CASSNISGVYEQYF
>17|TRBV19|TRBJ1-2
CASSIRGQGAKAYGYTF
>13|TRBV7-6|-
CASSNKGADEQYF
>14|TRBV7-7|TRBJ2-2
CASSLGPGTGELFF
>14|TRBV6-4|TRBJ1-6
CASSEEQGRSPLHF
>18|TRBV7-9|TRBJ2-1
CSSSFRDRLSSAGNEQFF
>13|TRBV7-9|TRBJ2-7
CASSLIGEYEQYF
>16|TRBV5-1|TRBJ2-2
CASSLAGQGATGELFF
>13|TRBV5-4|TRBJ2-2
CASSGRDTGELFF
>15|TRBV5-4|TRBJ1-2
CASSPRTVVDYGYTF
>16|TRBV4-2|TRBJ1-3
CASSHPQDNSGNTIYF